This paragraph reports one T cell receptor beta chain. The target of this receptor is not known. The sample holds no much larger clone one base away, and base qualities are not on file. Whole blood was collected in K2EDTA tubes by collaborating institutions according to the institutions' own protocols. For TCRbeta analysis, collaborators shipped samples in one of three forms: frozen whole blood, isolated PBMCs, or DNA extracted from either of those sample types. TCRbeta CDR3 regions were amplified from genomic DNA using the immunoSEQ Assay, a bias-controlled multiplex PCR. In the original analysis: Within the assay, amplification of reference gene primers was used to estimate how many nucleated cells each sample contained. Sequence reads were collapsed and filtered to measure the absolute abundance of every unique TCRbeta CDR3 rearrangement. For each sample, productive Simpson clonality was calculated by taking the square root of Simpson's diversity index across productive rearrangements. Imported from immuneACCESS, the table was reduced by TCRdb to in-frame sequences with V and J called. These copies leave out some clones; in studies compared against another copy, an unresolved V gene accounts for under half, and the cause of the remainder is not known. The V and J calls and the clone size are those of that table, but D and trimming were determined from the DNA. In all, the sample holds 50,000 or so clones, and 70% to 85% of those were seen once. The ten largest clones capture roughly 25% of the sample.

The data were obtained in a study of blood T cell repertoires in COVID-19 (dated by TCRdb to the early 2020s). With respect to the entire study: The collaborator samples originated in the United States, Italy and Spain and spanned the acute and convalescent phases of COVID-19. Where available, HLA class I and class II types were obtained from metadata supplied by the sample provider rather than from assay-based typing. Deeply sampled blood TCRbeta repertoires from subjects exposed to, actively infected with, or recovered from COVID-19 were included in the dataset. The prospective study material was composed of cDNA or gDNA derived from T cells, B-cell-depleted T cells, or PBMCs. Samples were obtained from the ongoing ImmuneRACE study (first 160 participants) and from 1,000 to 1,500 subjects provided by 6 global collaborators. A de-identified subject ID, COVID-19 status, age in years and sex were almost always included in the sample metadata. The repertoires were released in a freely available public database meant as a resource for research on the immune response to SARS-CoV-2. The investigation overall reported the following: How much clinical and demographic metadata was included differed by source and by participant, and the metadata was provided uncurated.

Clipping removes 1 base from V and 4 bases from J, with 4 as the unmatched junction base count. The CDR3 goes from the cysteine to the phenylalanine over 15 residues. Solely the CDR3 DNA is kept, with 45 bases framed from the first base. CDR1 and CDR2, looked up from the germline V gene, are SGHNT and YENEEA. Sequencing was carried out using peripheral blood. The chain employs TRBV11-3 and TRBJ2-1; TRBD1 fits 7 bases in the junction. The clonotype comes from a man aged 65-85 years with acute or convalescent COVID-19. The DNA sequence is TGTGCCAGCAGCTTAGCAGGGGGTGCGTACAATGAGCAGTTCTTC. This translates into CASSLAGGAYNEQFF. Joined to the reference TRBV11-3 and TRBJ2-1 proteins, this CDR3 gives the full variable domain: EAGVVQSPRYKIIEKKQPVAFWCNPISGHNTLYWYLQNLGQGPELLIRYENEEAVDDSQLPKDRFSAERLKGVDSTLKIQPAELGDSAVYLCASSLAGGAYNEQFFGPGTRLTVL.